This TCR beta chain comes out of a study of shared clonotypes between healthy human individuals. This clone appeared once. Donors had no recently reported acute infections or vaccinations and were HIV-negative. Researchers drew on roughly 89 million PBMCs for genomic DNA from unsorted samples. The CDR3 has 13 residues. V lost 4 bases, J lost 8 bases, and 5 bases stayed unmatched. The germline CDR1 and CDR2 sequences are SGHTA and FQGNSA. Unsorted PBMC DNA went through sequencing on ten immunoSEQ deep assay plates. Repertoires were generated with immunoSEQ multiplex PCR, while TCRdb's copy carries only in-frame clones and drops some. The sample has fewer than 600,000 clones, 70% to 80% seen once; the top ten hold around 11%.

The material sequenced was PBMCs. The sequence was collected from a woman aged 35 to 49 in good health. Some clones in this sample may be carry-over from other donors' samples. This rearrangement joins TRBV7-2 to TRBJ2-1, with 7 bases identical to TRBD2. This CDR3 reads CASSYRSGDEQFF. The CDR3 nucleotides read TGTGCCAGCAGCTATAGGAGCGGGGATGAGCAGTTCTTC.